This T cell receptor beta chain was captured by sequencing in a study of blood T cell repertoires in COVID-19. Overall study context: T cells, B-cell-depleted T cells, or PBMCs supplied cDNA or gDNA.

Germline CDR1 reads SGHAT; CDR2 reads FQDESV (reference sequence). The CDR3 is made up of 13 amino acids. V lost 4 bases to trimming and J lost 9 bases, with 13 bases between them. Repertoires were generated with immunoSEQ multiplex PCR, while TCRdb's copy carries only in-frame clones and drops some. The sample has about 200,000 clones, about four fifths seen once. This receptor was obtained from a woman between 40 and 50 years old with COVID-19, enrolled during active disease. The sample was peripheral blood. This chain links TRBV11-1 with TRBJ1-5, with D hard to call. CDR3 in amino acids: CASSSAADGPQHF. In DNA form, the CDR3 reads TGTGCCAGCAGCTCCGCGGCAGACGGGCCCCAGCATTTT.